The 10 T cell receptor beta chains below all came from one sample that was sequenced in a study of shared clonotypes between healthy human individuals. Generated by immunoSEQ multiplex PCR, the TCRdb table keeps only in-frame clones and is missing some. Found here are around 2.5 million clones, 80% to 95% of them singletons; the top ten hold more than 0.35%. Sample: naive CD4+ T cells from PBMCs. Subset indicated: CD45RA+ positively selected. These receptors originate from a man aged 18-30 years in good health. Some clones in this sample may be carry-over from other donors' samples.

The V gene is TRBV19, the J gene TRBJ1-2; a possible D gene is TRBD1 (6 bases). V was trimmed by 7 bases and J by 0 bases, leaving 12 bases between them. The CDR3 is 14 residues long. The germline gives CDR1 LNHDA, CDR2 SQIVND (reference sequence). CDR3 sequence reads: CASNFDRTNYGYTF. Here the CDR3 DNA reads TGTGCCAGTAATTTCGACAGGACTAACTATGGCTACACCTTC.

A few counts support this clone. Additional DNA sequences in this sample encode the identical CDR3. The gene calls are TRBV2 and TRBJ2-2, with D unclear. V was cut by 4 bases and J by 6 bases, with 3 bases left in between. The CDR3 extends over 11 amino acids. Germline-derived CDR1 and CDR2 are SNHLY and FYNNEI. CDR3 sequence: CASSASGELFF. For the CDR3, the DNA is TGTGCCAGCAGTGCCTCCGGGGAGCTGTTTTTT.

V and J are TRBV2 and TRBJ1-2; the match to TRBD1 covers 7 bases. V lost 5 bases and J lost 4; bases outside the gene matches: 7. Germline values: CDR1 SNHLY, CDR2 FYNNEI. The CDR3 totals 14 residues. In DNA, the CDR3 is TGTGCCAGCAGTTCGGGACAGAGGGTCTATGGCTACACCTTC. Its translation: CASSSGQRVYGYTF.

The rearrangement uses TRBV5-1 and TRBJ2-7, with no clear D. CDR3 length equals 12 residues. The V gene's germline CDR1 is SGHRS and CDR2 YFSETQ. Deletions cut 3 bases from V and 7 bases from J, with 11 bases between. In nucleotides, the CDR3 is TGCGCCAGCAGCTCCACCGGGCGGGAGCAGTACTTC. It translates to CASSSTGREQYF.

The chain is built from TRBV28 and TRBJ2-2; 12 bases agree with TRBD1. Germline trimming cut 4 bases from V and 7 bases from J; bases unmatched to any gene: 7. Germline CDR1 and CDR2: MDHEN and SYDVKM. The length of the CDR3 is 16 residues. CDR3 loop: CASSSPGQGAVGELFF. In DNA form, the CDR3 reads TGTGCCAGCAGTTCCCCGGGACAGGGGGCTGTCGGGGAGCTGTTTTTT.

This chain links TRBV5-4 with TRBJ1-1, with TRBD1 as a possible D gene (6 bases). Trimming stripped 0 bases from V and 0 bases from J, with 15 bases between. The CDR3 has 17 residues. Per germline, CDR1 SGHNT and CDR2 YYREEE (reference sequence). The CDR3 region has the DNA TGTGCCAGCAGCTTGGAAGGGGGTCGGGGTTTGAACACTGAAGCTTTCTTT. This codes for CASSLEGGRGLNTEAFF.

The V and J genes are TRBV19 and TRBJ2-3, with unresolved D. The CDR3 covers 16 residues. The germline V gene encodes CDR1 LNHDA and CDR2 SQIVND (reference sequence). V was trimmed by 3 bases and J by 0 bases, leaving 13 bases between them. CDR3 region: CASSMPQVSSTDTQYF. As DNA, the CDR3 is TGTGCCAGTAGTATGCCCCAGGTCTCTAGCACAGATACGCAGTATTTT.

Notes on this clone: Other DNA sequences of this sample code for an identical CDR3. The CDR3, as DNA: TGTGCCAGCAGTTTATCAGGACAGGGGACCTATGGCTACACCTTC. It is translated as CASSLSGQGTYGYTF. V gene TRBV27 combines with J gene TRBJ1-2, with 9 bases aligning to TRBD1. The CDR3 length is 15 residues. CDR1 is MNHEY, CDR2 SMNVEV, per germline (reference sequence). V lost 0 bases, J lost 4 bases, and 3 bases stayed unmatched.

This chain joins TRBV28 and TRBJ2-5; D gene ambiguous. The CDR3 consists of 12 residues. Per germline, CDR1 MDHEN and CDR2 SYDVKM. V lost 8 bases and J lost 1, with 8 bases in between. CDR3 DNA sequence: TGTGCCAGCGCGGACCTCCAAGAGACCCAGTACTTC. It codes for CASADLQETQYF.

The chain uses TRBV11-3 and TRBJ2-7; 7 bases match TRBD2. The CDR3 loop spans 13 amino acids. V lost 2 bases and J lost 7; bases outside the gene matches: 5. CDR1 is SGHNT, CDR2 YENEEA, per germline. The CDR3 protein is CASSLNSGYEQYF. The CDR3 DNA is TGTGCCAGCAGCTTAAATAGCGGGTATGAGCAGTACTTC.